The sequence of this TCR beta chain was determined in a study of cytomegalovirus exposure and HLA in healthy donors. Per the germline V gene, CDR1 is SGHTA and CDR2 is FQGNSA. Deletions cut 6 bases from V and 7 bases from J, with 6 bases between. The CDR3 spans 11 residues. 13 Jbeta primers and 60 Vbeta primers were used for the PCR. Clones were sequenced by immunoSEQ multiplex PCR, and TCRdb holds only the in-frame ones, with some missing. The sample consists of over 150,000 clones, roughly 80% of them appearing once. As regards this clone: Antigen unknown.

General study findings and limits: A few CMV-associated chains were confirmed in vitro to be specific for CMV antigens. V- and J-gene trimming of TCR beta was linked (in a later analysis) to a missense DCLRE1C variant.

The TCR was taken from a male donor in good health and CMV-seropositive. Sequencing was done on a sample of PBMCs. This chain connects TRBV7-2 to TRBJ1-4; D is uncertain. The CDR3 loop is CASSFSEKLFF. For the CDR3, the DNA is TGTGCCAGCAGTTTCAGTGAAAAACTGTTTTTT.